One and the same sample provided the 16 T cell receptor beta chains below, sequenced in a study of T cell responses to AZD1222 COVID-19 vaccine. Here immunoSEQ multiplex PCR was the method, and the copy in TCRdb shows in-frame clones only, minus some. This table holds about 130,000 clones, approximately 94% found once. This specimen consisted of peripheral blood, obtained on day 0 of AZD1222 vaccination. Receptors were obtained from an adult in good health.

The chain recombines TRBV5-1 with TRBJ1-3; D is unresolved. In germline, CDR1 is SGHRS, CDR2 YFSETQ. The V end lost 7 bases, the J end lost 4 bases, and 15 bases lay between the germline ends. The CDR3 spans 14 residues. The CDR3 loop reads CASGEEQGGNTIYF. The CDR3 nucleotides read TGCGCCAGCGGCGAGGAACAAGGAGGAAACACCATATATTTT.

As DNA, the CDR3 is TGTGCCAGCAGTTCTACAGGGGTCCCATATAATTCACCCCTCCACTTT. Amino acids: CASSSTGVPYNSPLHF. The J gene is TRBJ1-6, the V gene TRBV6-6; 7 nucleotides line up with TRBD1. V shed 4 bases and J 4 bases; nucleotides not matched to a gene: 7. Germline values: CDR1 MNHNY, CDR2 SVGAGI (reference sequence). The CDR3 is made up of 16 amino acids.

This clone was seen only a few times. The chain links TRBV7-6 to TRBJ2-2; D possibly uses TRBD1 or TRBD2 (5 bases each). The V end lost 5 bases, the J end lost 6 bases, and 19 bases lay between the germline ends. The CDR3 is 16 residues long. CDR1 and CDR2 from the germline V gene are SGHVS and FNYEAQ. The DNA of the CDR3 is TGTGCCAGCAGCCCCCGTGGGCGTCAGGGACCCGGGGAGCTGTTTTTT. Residues: CASSPRGRQGPGELFF.

This clone was recorded a few times. V is TRBV5-1 and J is TRBJ2-2; the D gene is possibly TRBD1 (6 bases). CDR3 length equals 17 residues. Between the trimmed V and J ends, which lost 0 bases and 0 bases, there was a span of 12 bases. CDR1 is SGHRS and CDR2 is YFSETQ in the germline V gene. CDR3 sequence (DNA): TGCGCCAGCAGCTTGGGCGAACAGGGCTCGAACACCGGGGAGCTGTTTTTT. Protein product: CASSLGEQGSNTGELFF. The full variable domain, completed using reference TRBV5-1 and TRBJ2-2, is KAGVTQTPRYLIKTRGQQVTLSCSPISGHRSVSWYQQTPGQGLQFLFEYFSETQRNKGNFPGRFSGRQFSNSRSEMNVSTLELGDSALYLCASSLGEQGSNTGELFFGEGSRLTVL.

This chain uses TRBV11-2 with TRBJ2-7; D is unresolved. The germline V and J ends were trimmed by 0 bases and 4 bases, with 13 bases remaining between them. CDR1 SGHAT and CDR2 FQNNGV come from the germline V gene. This CDR3 spans 15 amino acids. CDR3 region: CASSLEGYGSYEQYF. Here the CDR3 DNA reads TGTGCCAGCAGCTTAGAAGGTTATGGGTCTTACGAGCAGTACTTC.

V and J are TRBV19 and TRBJ1-4, with D uncertain. This CDR3 comprises 14 residues. Germline V gene data show CDR1 as LNHDA and CDR2 as SQIVND (reference sequence). Deletions cut 5 bases from V and 0 bases from J, with 7 bases between. The CDR3 sequence: CASSWSTTNEKLFF. The CDR3 coding sequence is TGTGCCAGTAGTTGGTCGACAACTAATGAAAAACTGTTTTTT.

The chain employs TRBV19 and TRBJ1-1; D perhaps matches TRBD1 (6 bases). The CDR3 has 13 amino acids. Deletions cut 8 bases from V and 5 bases from J, with 15 bases between. The germline gives CDR1 LNHDA, CDR2 SQIVND (reference sequence). The CDR3 DNA is TGTGCCAGTTCAGAGACCAGGGGAACTGAAGCTTTCTTT. Its translation is CASSETRGTEAFF.

The chain is built from TRBV21-1 and TRBJ1-1; the table calls TRBD1, which could not be checked here. TRBV21-1 is classified as a pseudogene. This CDR3 comprises 18 residues. CDR3 sequence (DNA): TGTGCCAGCAGCAAAGGAGGCAGGGGGCTACCGCAGAACACTGAAGCTTTCTTT. It is translated as CASSKGGRGLPQNTEAFF.

The CDR3 sequence: CASLRDWSYEQYF. The CDR3 DNA reads as TGTGCCAGTCTCCGGGACTGGTCCTACGAGCAGTACTTC. The J gene is TRBJ2-7, the V gene TRBV19, with a possible D match to TRBD2 (6 bases). Germline CDR1 LNHDA, CDR2 SQIVND (reference sequence). The CDR3 loop spans 13 amino acids. Trimming took off 8 bases at V and 1 base at J, with 12 bases between the two ends.

The J gene is TRBJ2-1, the V gene TRBV5-1; D is unresolved. CDR1 is SGHRS and CDR2 is YFSETQ in the germline V gene. The ends were cut back, 1 base at V and 4 bases at J, with 9 bases in the middle. The CDR3 has 14 residues. For the CDR3, the DNA is TGCGCCAGCAGCTTGACAGAGATATACAATGAGCAGTTCTTC. Translating it yields CASSLTEIYNEQFF.

V and J are TRBV30 and TRBJ1-5; D is uncertain. V dropped 1 base and J dropped 4 bases, with 8 bases sitting between them. Germline loops: CDR1 GTSNPN, CDR2 SVGIG (reference sequence). This CDR3 spans 13 amino acids. This CDR3 is CAWSDGPNQPQHF. CDR3 sequence (DNA): TGTGCCTGGAGTGACGGCCCTAATCAGCCCCAGCATTTT.

This chain connects TRBV11-2 to TRBJ1-1; 7 nucleotides match TRBD1. Germline CDR1 is SGHAT and CDR2 is FQNNGV. The V segment lost 3 bases and the J segment 2 bases; nucleotides outside the gene matches: 9. The CDR3 spans 16 residues. The CDR3 loop reads CASSFPRQGVNTEAFF. The CDR3 bases are TGTGCCAGCAGCTTCCCCCGACAGGGCGTTAACACTGAAGCTTTCTTT. The full variable domain, its missing parts supplied by reference TRBV11-2 and TRBJ1-1, is EAGVAQSPRYKIIEKRQSVAFWCNPISGHATLYWYQQILGQGPKLLIQFQNNGVVDDSQLPKDRFSAERLKGVDSTLKIQPAKLEDSAVYLCASSFPRQGVNTEAFFGQGTRLTVV.

V is TRBV11-3 and J is TRBJ2-5; possible D gene TRBD2, 5 bases. The CDR3 consists of 13 residues. Trimming took off 5 bases at V and 4 bases at J, with 11 bases between the two ends. CDR1 is SGHNT and CDR2 is YENEEA in the germline V gene. The CDR3: CASSPQEGETQYF. CDR3 nucleotides: TGTGCCAGCAGCCCCCAAGAGGGAGAGACCCAGTACTTC.

The count of this clone is one. The gene calls are TRBV19 and TRBJ1-2, with TRBD1 identical over 10 bases. Unmatched junction bases numbered 8, after V lost 5 bases and J lost 5 bases. Germline assignment: CDR1 LNHDA and CDR2 SQIVND (reference sequence). This CDR3 contains 15 residues. The CDR3 bases are TGTGCCAGTAGTTCGTCCGGGACAGGGGAATATGGCTACACCTTC. It translates to CASSSSGTGEYGYTF.

This chain uses TRBV30 with TRBJ1-5, with unresolved D. This CDR3 spans 15 amino acids. The V end lost 7 bases, the J end lost 4 bases, and 20 bases lay between the germline ends. Germline V gene lookup returns CDR1 GTSNPN and CDR2 SVGIG (reference sequence). CDR3 nucleotide sequence: TGTGCCTACTCCTTGCGGGGAATTTATAATCAGCCCCAGCATTTT. Protein: CAYSLRGIYNQPQHF.

The rearrangement uses TRBV11-2 and TRBJ2-7; D ambiguous. CDR3 size: 15 residues. Trimming stripped 1 base from V and 3 bases from J, with 13 bases between. Germline CDR1 and CDR2: SGHAT and FQNNGV. The DNA for the CDR3 is TGTGCCAGCAGCTTAGCGGGTAGTGGGTACTACGAGCAGTACTTC. Its translation is CASSLAGSGYYEQYF.